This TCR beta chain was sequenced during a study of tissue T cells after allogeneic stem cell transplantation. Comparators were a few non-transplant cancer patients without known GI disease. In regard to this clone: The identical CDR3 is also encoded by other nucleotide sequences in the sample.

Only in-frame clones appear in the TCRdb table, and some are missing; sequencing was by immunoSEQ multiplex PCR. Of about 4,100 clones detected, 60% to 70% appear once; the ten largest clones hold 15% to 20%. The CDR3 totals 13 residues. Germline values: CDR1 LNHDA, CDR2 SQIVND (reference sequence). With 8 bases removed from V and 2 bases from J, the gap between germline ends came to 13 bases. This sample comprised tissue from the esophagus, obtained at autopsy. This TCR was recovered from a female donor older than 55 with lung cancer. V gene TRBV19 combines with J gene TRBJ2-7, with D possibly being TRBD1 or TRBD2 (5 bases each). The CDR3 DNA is TGTGCCAGTGGTCCCGGGACCACCTACGAGCAGTACTTC. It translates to CASGPGTTYEQYF.